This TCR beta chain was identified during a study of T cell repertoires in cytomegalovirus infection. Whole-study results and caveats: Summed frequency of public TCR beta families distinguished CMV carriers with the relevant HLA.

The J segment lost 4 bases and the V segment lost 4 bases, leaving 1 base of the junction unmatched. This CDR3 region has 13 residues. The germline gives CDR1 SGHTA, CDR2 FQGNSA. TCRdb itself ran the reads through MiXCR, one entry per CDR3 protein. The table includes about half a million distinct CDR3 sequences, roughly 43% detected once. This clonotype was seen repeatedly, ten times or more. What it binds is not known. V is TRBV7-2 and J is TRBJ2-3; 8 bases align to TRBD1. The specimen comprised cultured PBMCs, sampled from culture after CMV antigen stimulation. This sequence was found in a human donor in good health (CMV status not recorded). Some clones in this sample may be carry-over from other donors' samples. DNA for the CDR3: TGTGCCAGCAGCTCACAGGGGGCAGATACGCAGTATTTT. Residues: CASSSQGADTQYF.